The 16 T cell receptor beta chains below all came from one sample that was sequenced in a study of blood T cell repertoires in COVID-19. Profiling relied on immunoSEQ multiplex PCR, and the TCRdb table lists in-frame clones only, not all of them. Of about 95,000 clones listed, more than 80% were seen once; the top ten hold under 5%. The sample taken for sequencing was peripheral blood. These receptor sequences come from an elderly man with COVID-19, enrolled during active disease.

The rearrangement joins TRBV6-6 to TRBJ2-7; D may be TRBD2 (5 bases). Germline CDR1 MNHNY, CDR2 SVGAGI (reference sequence). V was pared by 6 bases and J by 8 bases, with 11 bases between. The length of the CDR3 is 11 residues. DNA of the CDR3: TGTGCCAGCAGCCCTAGCCTGAAGCAGTACTTC. This encodes CASSPSLKQYF.

The rearrangement joins TRBV5-4 to TRBJ2-3, with D possibly matching TRBD1 (6 bases). The V gene's germline CDR1 is SGHNT and CDR2 YYREEE (reference sequence). The CDR3 has 15 residues. The V and J ends lost 3 bases and 0 bases respectively, with 11 bases between them. CDR3 protein: CASSSGQTSTDTQYF. The CDR3 DNA is TGTGCCAGCAGCTCCGGACAGACTAGCACAGATACGCAGTATTTT.

This chain links TRBV10-1 with TRBJ2-7, with 11 bases identical to TRBD2. In germline, CDR1 is WNHNN, CDR2 SYGVQD (reference sequence). J lost 4 bases, V lost 5 bases, and 7 bases had no gene match. This CDR3 has 15 amino acids. The CDR3 bases are TGCGCCAGCAGTAAAGGGACTAGCGGAGCGTACGAGCAGTACTTC. Protein product: CASSKGTSGAYEQYF.

The V gene is TRBV19, the J gene TRBJ2-2, with TRBD1 identical over 8 bases. Germline V gene lookup returns CDR1 LNHDA and CDR2 SQIVND (reference sequence). With 4 bases clipped from V and 0 bases from J, the junction kept 4 bases outside the gene matches. The CDR3 contains 16 residues. The CDR3 sequence: CASSRLDRANTGELFF. In DNA form, the CDR3 reads TGTGCCAGTAGTAGATTGGACAGGGCGAACACCGGGGAGCTGTTTTTT.

The chain has TRBV10-3 and TRBJ2-3, with a weak D call TRBD2 (6 bases). This CDR3 is built from 15 residues. V was shortened by 6 bases and J by 4 bases, with 17 bases between the two germline ends. Per the germline V gene, CDR1 is ENHRY and CDR2 is SYGVKD. The CDR3 here is CAIRNPGLQADTQYF. The CDR3 nucleotides read TGTGCCATCAGGAATCCGGGACTCCAGGCAGATACGCAGTATTTT.

In nucleotides, the CDR3 is TGTGCCAGCAGCCCGGACAGAAATCAGCCCCAGCATTTT. As protein: CASSPDRNQPQHF. The V gene is TRBV27, the J gene TRBJ1-5, with D maybe TRBD1 (6 bases). Germline V gene sequence: CDR1 MNHEY, CDR2 SMNVEV (reference sequence). CDR3 length equals 13 residues. V was shortened by 6 bases and J by 4 bases, with 10 bases between the two germline ends.

The chain is built from TRBV5-4 and TRBJ2-3; TRBD2 matches 14 bases. Germline values: CDR1 SGHNT, CDR2 YYREEE (reference sequence). Trimming cost V 4 bases and J 4 bases; bases outside gene matches: 11. This CDR3 region has 18 residues. The CDR3 coding sequence is TGTGCCAGCAGCCGACCGGGGACTAGCGGGGGTGGGTCAGATACGCAGTATTTT. Translating gives CASSRPGTSGGGSDTQYF.

V is TRBV5-1 and J is TRBJ1-6, with D possibly TRBD1 on 6 matching bases. This CDR3 is built from 15 residues. The germline V and J ends were trimmed by 4 bases and 6 bases, with 14 bases remaining between them. CDR1 is SGHRS and CDR2 is YFSETQ in the germline V gene. CDR3 protein: CASSRGQNLNSPLHF. The CDR3 DNA sequence: TGCGCCAGCAGCAGAGGACAGAATCTTAATTCACCCCTCCACTTT.

The genes are TRBV6-5 and TRBJ1-6, with D possibly matching TRBD1 (5 bases). CDR3 length equals 14 residues. CDR1 and CDR2 (germline): MNHEY, SVGAGI. V was pared by 6 bases and J by 9 bases, with 15 bases between. CDR3: CASSWDLEISPLHF. DNA of the CDR3: TGTGCCAGCAGCTGGGACTTGGAGATTTCACCCCTCCACTTT.

V usage is TRBV15 and J usage is TRBJ2-3; 8 nucleotides line up with TRBD2. The V gene's germline CDR1 is LNHNV and CDR2 YYDKDF (reference sequence). CDR3 length: 17 amino acids. The V and J ends lost 2 bases and 5 bases, in that order; junction bases with no gene match: 12. The CDR3 is CATSRNRGGPTLDTQYF. The CDR3 DNA reads as TGTGCCACCAGCAGAAATCGCGGGGGGCCTACGTTAGATACGCAGTATTTT.

The rearrangement links TRBV6-6 to TRBJ2-7; TRBD1 is a possible D gene (6 bases). The germline gives CDR1 MNHNY, CDR2 SVGAGI (reference sequence). The CDR3 sequence is 14 residues long. Trimming stripped 7 bases from V and 3 bases from J, with 16 bases between. The CDR3 spells CASTPDRSLYEQYF. The CDR3 DNA sequence: TGTGCCAGCACCCCCGACAGGAGTCTCTACGAGCAGTACTTC.

The CDR3 is CATSDPGTTINEQFF. Here the CDR3 DNA reads TGTGCCACCAGTGACCCCGGGACTACGATCAATGAGCAGTTCTTC. J is TRBJ2-1 and V is TRBV24-1; 7 bases agree with TRBD2. Germline lookup yields CDR1 KGHDR and CDR2 SFDVKD. J was trimmed by 6 bases and V by 4 bases; bases with no gene match: 8. The CDR3 is 15 residues long.

The chain recombines TRBV15 with TRBJ2-7, with 12 bases fitting TRBD2. From germline, CDR1 is LNHNV and CDR2 YYDKDF (reference sequence). The CDR3 extends over 13 amino acids. V was pared by 4 bases and J by 12 bases, with 7 bases of the junction left unmatched. The CDR3 DNA reads TGTGCCACCAGCACCACCGGACTAGCGGGGATGTACTTC. Encoded protein: CATSTTGLAGMYF.

The chain has TRBV18 and TRBJ2-1; 13 bases fit TRBD2. The ends lost 3 bases at V and 8 bases at J; junction bases unmatched: 4. The CDR3 sequence is 15 residues long. Germline V gives CDR1 KGHSH, CDR2 LQKENI. The CDR3 sequence is CASSPGLAGRDEQFF. The CDR3 DNA sequence: TGTGCCAGCTCACCGGGACTAGCGGGAAGGGATGAGCAGTTCTTC.

This chain joins TRBV29-1 and TRBJ1-2, with a tentative D call TRBD1 (6 bases). Trimming left V 6 bases short and J 5 bases short, with 13 bases between. This CDR3 has 12 residues. Germline loops: CDR1 SQVTM, CDR2 ANQGSEA. Here the CDR3 reads CSVTGTQYGYTF. CDR3 nucleotides: TGCAGCGTAACCGGGACACAGTATGGCTACACCTTC.

This rearrangement joins TRBV30 to TRBJ1-3; TRBD1 aligns across 7 bases. J gave up 5 bases and V 3 bases, and 7 bases lay outside the gene matches. The CDR3 is made up of 14 amino acids. CDR1 GTSNPN and CDR2 SVGIG come from the germline V gene (reference sequence). CDR3 sequence: CAWRGRGPRNTIYF. CDR3 DNA: TGTGCCTGGAGGGGAAGGGGGCCGAGAAACACCATATATTTT.